This TCR beta chain was recovered during a study of CXCR3-negative and CXCR3-positive naive CD8 T cells. As to this clonotype: Its antigen is not known.

In preparing the TRB cDNA libraries, 5' RACE with UMI labels was used. One entry per CDR3 protein, without DNA, is what TCRdb gives after re-calling the 5' RACE reads. The table lists 100,000 or so distinct CDR3 sequences, with approximately 0.4% in the top ten. Overall study results and limits: Naive cells positive for CXCR3 carried more hydrophobic TRB CDR3s than CXCR3-negative ones.

The CDR3 runs to 11 residues. Germline CDR1 and CDR2: ENHRY and SYGVKD. J is TRBJ2-7 and V is TRBV10-3; the D gene TCRdb calls, TRBD1, cannot be checked with no DNA. This clonotype was obtained from a human donor in good health. Some clones in this sample may be carry-over from other donors' samples. The sequenced sample consisted of naive CXCR3+ CD8+ T cells from blood. Specified subset: CD45RO-CCR7+CD27+CD95- naive CD8+ T cells expressing CXCR3 (TNR3+). The CDR3 reads CAIMTGVEQYF.